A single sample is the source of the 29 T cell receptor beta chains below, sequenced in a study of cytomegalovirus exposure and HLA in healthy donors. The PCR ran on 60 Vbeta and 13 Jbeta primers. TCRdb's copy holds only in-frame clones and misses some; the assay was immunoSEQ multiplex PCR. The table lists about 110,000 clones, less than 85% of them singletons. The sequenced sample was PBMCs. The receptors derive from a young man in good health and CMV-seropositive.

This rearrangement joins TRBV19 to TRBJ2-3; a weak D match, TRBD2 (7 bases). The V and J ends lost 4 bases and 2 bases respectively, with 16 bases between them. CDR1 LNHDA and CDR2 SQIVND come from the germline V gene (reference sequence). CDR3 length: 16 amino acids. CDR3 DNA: TGTGCCAGTAGTAACGGCGGGGGCCGGCCCACAGATACGCAGTATTTT. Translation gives CASSNGGGRPTDTQYF.

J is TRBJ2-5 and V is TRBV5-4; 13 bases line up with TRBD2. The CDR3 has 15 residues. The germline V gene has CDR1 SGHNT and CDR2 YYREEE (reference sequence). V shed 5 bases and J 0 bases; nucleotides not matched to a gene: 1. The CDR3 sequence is CASRGTSGDQETQYF. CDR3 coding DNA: TGTGCCAGCAGAGGGACTAGCGGGGACCAAGAGACCCAGTACTTC.

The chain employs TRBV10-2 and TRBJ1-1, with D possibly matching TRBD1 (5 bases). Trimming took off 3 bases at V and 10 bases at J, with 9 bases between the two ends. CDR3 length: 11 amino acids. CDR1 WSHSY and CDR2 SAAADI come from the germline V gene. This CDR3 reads CASSEGVRAFF. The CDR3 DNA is TGCGCCAGCAGTGAAGGGGTAAGAGCTTTCTTT.

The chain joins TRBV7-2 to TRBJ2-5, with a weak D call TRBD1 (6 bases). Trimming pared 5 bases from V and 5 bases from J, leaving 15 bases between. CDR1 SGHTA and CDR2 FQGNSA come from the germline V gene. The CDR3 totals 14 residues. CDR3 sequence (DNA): TGTGCCAGCAGCCCACGGACAGTTGGGGAGACCCAGTACTTC. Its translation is CASSPRTVGETQYF.

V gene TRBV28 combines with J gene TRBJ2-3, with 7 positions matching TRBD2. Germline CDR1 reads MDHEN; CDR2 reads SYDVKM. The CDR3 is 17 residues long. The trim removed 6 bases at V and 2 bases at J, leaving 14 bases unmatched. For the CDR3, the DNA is TGTGCCAGCAGAATGGGGGGGACTGGGTTCACCACAGATACGCAGTATTTT. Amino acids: CASRMGGTGFTTDTQYF.

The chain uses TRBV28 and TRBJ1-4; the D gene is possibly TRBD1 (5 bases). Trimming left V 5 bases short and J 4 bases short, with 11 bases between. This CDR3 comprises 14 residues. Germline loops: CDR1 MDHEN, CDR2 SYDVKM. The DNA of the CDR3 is TGTGCCAGCAGTACTACAGGTCGTAATGAAAAACTGTTTTTT. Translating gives CASSTTGRNEKLFF.

CDR3 sequence reads: CASSLLGFGPQGAFF. CDR3 DNA: TGTGCCAGCAGTCTCCTCGGTTTTGGGCCCCAAGGAGCTTTCTTT. The J gene is TRBJ1-1, the V gene TRBV27; D remains ambiguous. This CDR3 is 15 amino acids long. With 5 bases removed from V and 10 bases from J, the gap between germline ends came to 23 bases. Germline V gene lookup returns CDR1 MNHEY and CDR2 SMNVEV (reference sequence).

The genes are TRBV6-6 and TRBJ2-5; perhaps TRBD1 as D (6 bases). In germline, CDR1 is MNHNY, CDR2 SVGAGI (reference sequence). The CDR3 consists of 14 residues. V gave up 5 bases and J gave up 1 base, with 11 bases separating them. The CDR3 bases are TGTGCCAGCAGTCTTACAGGGACCCAAGAGACCCAGTACTTC. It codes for CASSLTGTQETQYF.

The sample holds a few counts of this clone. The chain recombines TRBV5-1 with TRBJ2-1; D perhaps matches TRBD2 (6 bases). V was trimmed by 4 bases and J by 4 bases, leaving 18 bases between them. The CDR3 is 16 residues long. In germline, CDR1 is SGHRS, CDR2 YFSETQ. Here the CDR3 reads CASSAQQRAAYNEQFF. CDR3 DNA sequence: TGCGCCAGCAGCGCACAGCAGCGGGCCGCTTACAATGAGCAGTTCTTC.

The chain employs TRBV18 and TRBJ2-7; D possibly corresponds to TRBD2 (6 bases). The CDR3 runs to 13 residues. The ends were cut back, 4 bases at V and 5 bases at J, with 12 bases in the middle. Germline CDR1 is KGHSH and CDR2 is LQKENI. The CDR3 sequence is CASSRDFGDEQYF. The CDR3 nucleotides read TGTGCCAGCTCACGGGACTTCGGTGACGAGCAGTACTTC.

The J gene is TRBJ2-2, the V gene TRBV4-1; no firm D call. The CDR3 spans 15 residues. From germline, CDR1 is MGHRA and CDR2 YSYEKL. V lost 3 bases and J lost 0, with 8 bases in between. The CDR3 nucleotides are TGCGCCAGCAGCCATCTAACCCCGAACACCGGGGAGCTGTTTTTT. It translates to CASSHLTPNTGELFF.

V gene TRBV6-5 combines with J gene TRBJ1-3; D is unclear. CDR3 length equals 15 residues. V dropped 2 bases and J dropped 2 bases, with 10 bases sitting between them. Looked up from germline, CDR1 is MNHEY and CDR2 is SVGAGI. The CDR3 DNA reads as TGTGCCAGCAGTTACGGTAGTTTGGCTGGAAACACCATATATTTT. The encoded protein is CASSYGSLAGNTIYF.

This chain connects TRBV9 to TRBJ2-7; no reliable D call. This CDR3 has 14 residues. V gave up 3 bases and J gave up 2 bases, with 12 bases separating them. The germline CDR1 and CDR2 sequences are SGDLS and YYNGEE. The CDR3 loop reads CASSATDGAYEQYF. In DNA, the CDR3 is TGTGCCAGCAGCGCTACCGACGGAGCCTACGAGCAGTACTTC. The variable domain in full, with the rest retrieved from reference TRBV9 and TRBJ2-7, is DSGVTQTPKHLITATGQRVTLRCSPRSGDLSVYWYQQSLDQGLQFLIQYYNGEERAKGNILERFSAQQFPDLHSELNLSSLELGDSALYFCASSATDGAYEQYFGPGTRLTVT.

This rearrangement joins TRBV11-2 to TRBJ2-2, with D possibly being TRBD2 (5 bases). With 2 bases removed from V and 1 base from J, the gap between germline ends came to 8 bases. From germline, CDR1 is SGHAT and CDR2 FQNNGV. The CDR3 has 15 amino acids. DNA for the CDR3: TGTGCCAGCAGCTTAATCGGAGGGAACACCGGGGAGCTGTTTTTT. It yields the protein CASSLIGGNTGELFF.

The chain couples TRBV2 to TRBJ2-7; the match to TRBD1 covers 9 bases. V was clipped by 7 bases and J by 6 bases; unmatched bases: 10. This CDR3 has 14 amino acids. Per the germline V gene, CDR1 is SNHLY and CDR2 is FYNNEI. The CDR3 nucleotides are TGTGCCAGCAAACAGGGGGCAAAACTGTTCGAGCAGTACTTC. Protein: CASKQGAKLFEQYF.

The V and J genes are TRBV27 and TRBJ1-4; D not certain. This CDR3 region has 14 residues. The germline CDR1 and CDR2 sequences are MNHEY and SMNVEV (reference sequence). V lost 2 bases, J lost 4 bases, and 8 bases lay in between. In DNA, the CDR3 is TGTGCCAGCAGTTTAAGGCGGATTAATGAAAAACTGTTTTTT. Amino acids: CASSLRRINEKLFF.

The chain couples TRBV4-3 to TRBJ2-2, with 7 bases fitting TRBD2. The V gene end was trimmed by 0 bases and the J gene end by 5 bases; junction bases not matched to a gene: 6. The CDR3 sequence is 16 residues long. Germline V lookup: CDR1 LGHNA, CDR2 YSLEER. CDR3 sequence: CASSQEDVGGTGELFF. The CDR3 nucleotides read TGCGCCAGCAGCCAAGAAGATGTCGGGGGGACCGGGGAGCTGTTTTTT.

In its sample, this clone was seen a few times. CDR3 bases: TGTGCCAGCAAGATCCGGGATATACGCACAGATACGCAGTATTTT. Translation: CASKIRDIRTDTQYF. The V call is TRBV2, the J call TRBJ2-3; TRBD2 might be the D (5 bases). The CDR3 has 15 residues. CDR1 is SNHLY and CDR2 is FYNNEI in the germline V gene. V lost 7 bases to trimming and J lost 1 base, with 15 bases between them.

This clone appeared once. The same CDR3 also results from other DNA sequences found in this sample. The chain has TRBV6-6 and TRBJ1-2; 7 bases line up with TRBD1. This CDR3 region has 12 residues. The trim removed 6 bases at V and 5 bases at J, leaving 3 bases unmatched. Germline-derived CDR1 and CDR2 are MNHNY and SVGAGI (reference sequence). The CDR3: CASRTGEYGYTF. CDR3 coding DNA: TGTGCCAGCAGAACAGGGGAGTATGGCTACACCTTC.

Written as DNA, the CDR3 is TGTGCCAGCAGCCCCGGGGGGCATGAGCAGTTCTTC. Translating it yields CASSPGGHEQFF. The chain has TRBV9 and TRBJ2-1, with D possibly being TRBD2 (7 bases). This CDR3 has 12 residues. Trimming removed 4 bases at V and 8 bases at J, with 10 bases between. Germline-derived CDR1 and CDR2 are SGDLS and YYNGEE.

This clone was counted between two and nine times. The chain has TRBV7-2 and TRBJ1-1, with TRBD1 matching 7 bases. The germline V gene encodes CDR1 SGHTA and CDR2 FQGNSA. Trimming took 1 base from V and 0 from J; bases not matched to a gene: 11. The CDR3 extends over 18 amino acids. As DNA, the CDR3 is TGTGCCAGCAGCTTAGGGCGACAGGGACTCATTATGAACACTGAAGCTTTCTTT. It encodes CASSLGRQGLIMNTEAFF.

CDR3 loop: CASSFGTGANSYNSPLHF. The CDR3 DNA reads as TGTGCCAGCAGCTTTGGGACAGGGGCCAACTCCTATAATTCACCCCTCCACTTT. The V and J genes are TRBV7-9 and TRBJ1-6, with 10 bases matching TRBD1. Losses at the gene ends were 3 bases for V and 0 bases for J; bases not matched to a gene: 5. This CDR3 is 18 amino acids long. From germline, CDR1 is SEHNR and CDR2 FQNEAQ (reference sequence).

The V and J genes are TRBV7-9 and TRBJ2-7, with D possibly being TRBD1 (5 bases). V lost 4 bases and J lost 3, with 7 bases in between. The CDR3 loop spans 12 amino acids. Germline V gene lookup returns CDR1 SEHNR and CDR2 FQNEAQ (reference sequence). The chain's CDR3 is CASSSDNYEQYF. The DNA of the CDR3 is TGTGCCAGCAGCTCGGACAACTACGAGCAGTACTTC. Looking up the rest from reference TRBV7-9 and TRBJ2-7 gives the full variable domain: DTGVSQNPRHKITKRGQNVTFRCDPISEHNRLYWYRQTLGQGPEFLTYFQNEAQLEKSRLLSDRFSAERPKGSFSTLEIQRTEQGDSAMYLCASSSDNYEQYFGPGTRLTVT.

Here the CDR3 reads CASSKTSATDTQYF. The CDR3, as DNA: TGTGCCAGCAGCAAGACTAGCGCCACAGATACGCAGTATTTT. V usage is TRBV11-3 and J usage is TRBJ2-3; 8 nucleotides match TRBD2. From germline, CDR1 is SGHNT and CDR2 YENEEA. This CDR3 has 14 residues. J was trimmed by 2 bases and V by 5 bases; bases with no gene match: 3. Full variable domain (outside the CDR3, taken from reference TRBV11-3 and TRBJ2-3): EAGVVQSPRYKIIEKKQPVAFWCNPISGHNTLYWYLQNLGQGPELLIRYENEEAVDDSQLPKDRFSAERLKGVDSTLKIQPAELGDSAVYLCASSKTSATDTQYFGPGTRLTVL.

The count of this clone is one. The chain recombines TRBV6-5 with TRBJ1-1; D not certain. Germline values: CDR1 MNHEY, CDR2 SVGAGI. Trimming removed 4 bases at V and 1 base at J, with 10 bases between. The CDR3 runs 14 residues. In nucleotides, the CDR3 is TGTGCCAGCAGTTCTGTCGAGGGGAACACTGAAGCTTTCTTT. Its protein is CASSSVEGNTEAFF.

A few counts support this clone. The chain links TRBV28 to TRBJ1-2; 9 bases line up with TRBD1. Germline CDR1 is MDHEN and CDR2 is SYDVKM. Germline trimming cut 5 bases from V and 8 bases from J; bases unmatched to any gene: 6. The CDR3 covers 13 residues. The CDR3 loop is CASSKQGAPGYTF. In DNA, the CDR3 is TGTGCCAGCAGTAAACAGGGGGCGCCCGGCTACACCTTC.

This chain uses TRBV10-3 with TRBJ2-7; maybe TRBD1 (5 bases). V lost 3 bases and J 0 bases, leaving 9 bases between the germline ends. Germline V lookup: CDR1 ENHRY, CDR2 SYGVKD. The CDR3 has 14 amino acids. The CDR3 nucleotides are TGTGCCATCAGTGATTTGACAGTCTCCTACGAGCAGTACTTC. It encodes CAISDLTVSYEQYF.

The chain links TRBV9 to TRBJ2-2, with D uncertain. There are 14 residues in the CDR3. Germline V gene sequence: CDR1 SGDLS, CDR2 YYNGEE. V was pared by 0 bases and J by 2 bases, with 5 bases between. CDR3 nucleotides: TGTGCCAGCAGCGTAGTGGCAAACACCGGGGAGCTGTTTTTT. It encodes CASSVVANTGELFF.

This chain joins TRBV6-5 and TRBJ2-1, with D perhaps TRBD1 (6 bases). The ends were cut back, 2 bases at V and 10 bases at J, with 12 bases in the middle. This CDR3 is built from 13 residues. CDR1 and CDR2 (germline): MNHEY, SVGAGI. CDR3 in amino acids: CASSYPDSGEQFF. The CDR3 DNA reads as TGTGCCAGCAGTTACCCGGACAGCGGCGAGCAGTTCTTC.